This T cell receptor beta chain came from a study of shared clonotypes between healthy human individuals. Notes on the study in general: Sampling covered blood only; tissue repertoires likely differ.

About this clone itself: Its target is not known.

All donors were healthy HIV-negative adults lacking recent acute infections or vaccinations. Tens of thousands of T cell genomes, or approximately 300 ng DNA, went into replicate PCRs of unsorted PBMC. Repertoires were generated with immunoSEQ multiplex PCR, while TCRdb's copy carries only in-frame clones and drops some. The sample lists roughly 500,000 clones, 79% occurring once. The V segment lost 3 bases and the J segment 3 bases; nucleotides outside the gene matches: 4. The V gene's germline CDR1 is KGHSH and CDR2 LQKENI. The length of the CDR3 is 14 residues. This rearrangement joins TRBV18 to TRBJ1-2; 7 positions agree with TRBD1. Sample: PBMCs. This TCR came from a middle-aged woman in good health. Some clones in this sample may be carry-over from other donors' samples. CDR3 sequence: CASSPQTGHYGYTF. The CDR3 DNA is TGTGCCAGCTCACCGCAGACAGGGCACTATGGCTACACCTTC.